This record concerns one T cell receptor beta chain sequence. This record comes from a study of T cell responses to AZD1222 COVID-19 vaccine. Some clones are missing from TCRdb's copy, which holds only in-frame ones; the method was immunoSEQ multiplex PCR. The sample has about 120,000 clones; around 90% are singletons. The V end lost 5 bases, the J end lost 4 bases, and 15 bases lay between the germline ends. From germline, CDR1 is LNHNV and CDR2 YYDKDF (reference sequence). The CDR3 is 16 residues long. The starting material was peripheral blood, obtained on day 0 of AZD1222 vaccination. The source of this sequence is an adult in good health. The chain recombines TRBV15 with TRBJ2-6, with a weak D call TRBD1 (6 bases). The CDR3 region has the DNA TGTGCCACCAGCGCCAACAGGGTCGCCGGGGCCAACGTCCTGACTTTC. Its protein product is CATSANRVAGANVLTF.